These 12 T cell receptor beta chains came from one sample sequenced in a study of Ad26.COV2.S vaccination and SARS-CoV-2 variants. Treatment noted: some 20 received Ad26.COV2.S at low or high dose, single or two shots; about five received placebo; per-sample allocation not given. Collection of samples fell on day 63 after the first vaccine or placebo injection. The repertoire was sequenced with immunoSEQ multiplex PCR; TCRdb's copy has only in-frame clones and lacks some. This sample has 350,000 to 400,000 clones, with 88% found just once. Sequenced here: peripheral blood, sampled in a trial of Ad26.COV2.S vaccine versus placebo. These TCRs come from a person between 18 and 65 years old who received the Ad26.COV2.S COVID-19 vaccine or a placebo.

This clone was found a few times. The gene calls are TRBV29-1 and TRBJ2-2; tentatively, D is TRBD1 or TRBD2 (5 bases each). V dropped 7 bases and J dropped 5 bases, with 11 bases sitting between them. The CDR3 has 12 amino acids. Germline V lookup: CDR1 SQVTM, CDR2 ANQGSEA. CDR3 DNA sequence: TGCAGCGAATTAGGGGAGACCGGGGAGCTGTTTTTT. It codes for CSELGETGELFF.

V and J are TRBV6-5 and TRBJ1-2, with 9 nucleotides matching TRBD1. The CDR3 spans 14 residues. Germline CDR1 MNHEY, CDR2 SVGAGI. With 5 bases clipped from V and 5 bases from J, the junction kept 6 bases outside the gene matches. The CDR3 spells CASSRRGQGYGYTF. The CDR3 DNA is TGTGCCAGCAGTCGCCGGGGACAGGGATATGGCTACACCTTC.

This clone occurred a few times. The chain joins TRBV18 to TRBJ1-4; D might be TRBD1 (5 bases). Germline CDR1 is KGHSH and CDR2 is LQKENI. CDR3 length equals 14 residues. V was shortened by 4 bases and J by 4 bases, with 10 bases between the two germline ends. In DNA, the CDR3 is TGTGCCAGCTCACAGCGGGACGGTAATGAAAAACTGTTTTTT. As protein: CASSQRDGNEKLFF. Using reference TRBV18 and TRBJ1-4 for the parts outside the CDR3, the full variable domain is NAGVMQNPRHLVRRRGQEARLRCSPMKGHSHVYWYRQLPEEGLKFMVYLQKENIIDESGMPKERFSAEFPKEGPSILRIQQVVRGDSAAYFCASSQRDGNEKLFFGSGTQLSVL.

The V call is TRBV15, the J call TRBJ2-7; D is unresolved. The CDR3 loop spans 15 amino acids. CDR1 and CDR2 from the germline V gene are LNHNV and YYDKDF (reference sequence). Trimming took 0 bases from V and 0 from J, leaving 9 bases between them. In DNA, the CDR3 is TGTGCCACCAGCAGAGATGGTAAGCTCTCCTACGAGCAGTACTTC. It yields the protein CATSRDGKLSYEQYF.

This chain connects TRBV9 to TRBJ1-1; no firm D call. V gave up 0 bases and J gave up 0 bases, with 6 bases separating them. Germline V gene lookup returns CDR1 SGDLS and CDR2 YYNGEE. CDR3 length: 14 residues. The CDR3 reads CASSVGIMNTEAFF. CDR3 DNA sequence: TGTGCCAGCAGCGTAGGTATCATGAACACTGAAGCTTTCTTT.

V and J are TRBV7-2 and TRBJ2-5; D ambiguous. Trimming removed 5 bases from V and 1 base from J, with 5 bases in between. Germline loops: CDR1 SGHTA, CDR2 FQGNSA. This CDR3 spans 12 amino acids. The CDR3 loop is CASSRPQETQYF. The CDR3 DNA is TGTGCCAGCAGCAGGCCCCAAGAGACCCAGTACTTC.

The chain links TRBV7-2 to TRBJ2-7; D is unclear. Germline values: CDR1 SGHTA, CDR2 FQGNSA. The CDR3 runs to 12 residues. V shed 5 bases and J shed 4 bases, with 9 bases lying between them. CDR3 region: CASSRNSYEQYF. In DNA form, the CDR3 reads TGTGCCAGCAGCCGAAACAGTTACGAGCAGTACTTC.

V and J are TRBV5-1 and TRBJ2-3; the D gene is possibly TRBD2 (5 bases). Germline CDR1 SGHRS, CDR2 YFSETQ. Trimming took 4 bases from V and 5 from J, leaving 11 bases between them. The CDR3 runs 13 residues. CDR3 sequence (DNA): TGCGCCAGCAGCCGACTAACGGGAGATACGCAGTATTTT. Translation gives CASSRLTGDTQYF.

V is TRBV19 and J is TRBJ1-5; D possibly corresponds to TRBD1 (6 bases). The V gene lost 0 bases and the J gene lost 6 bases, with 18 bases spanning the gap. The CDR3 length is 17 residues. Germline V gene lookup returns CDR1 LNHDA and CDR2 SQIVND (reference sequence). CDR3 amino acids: CASSIDLRPGARQPQHF. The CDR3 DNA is TGTGCCAGTAGTATAGATCTAAGGCCAGGGGCCCGTCAGCCCCAGCATTTT.

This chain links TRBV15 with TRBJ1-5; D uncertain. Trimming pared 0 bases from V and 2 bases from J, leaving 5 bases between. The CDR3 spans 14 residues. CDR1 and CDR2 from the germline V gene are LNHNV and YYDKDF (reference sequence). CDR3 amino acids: CATSRDTGNQPQHF. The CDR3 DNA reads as TGTGCCACCAGCAGAGATACAGGCAATCAGCCCCAGCATTTT.

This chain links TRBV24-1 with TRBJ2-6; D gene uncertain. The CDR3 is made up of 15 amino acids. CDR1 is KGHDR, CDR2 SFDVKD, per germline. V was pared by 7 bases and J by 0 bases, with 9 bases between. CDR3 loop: CATSDTRSGANVLTF. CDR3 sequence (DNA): TGTGCCACCAGCGACACCCGCTCTGGGGCCAACGTCCTGACTTTC.

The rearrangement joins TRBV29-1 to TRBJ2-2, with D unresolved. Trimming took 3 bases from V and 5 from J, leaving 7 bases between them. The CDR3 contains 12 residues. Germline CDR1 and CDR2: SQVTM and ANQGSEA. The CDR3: CSVDLGTGELFF. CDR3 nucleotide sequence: TGCAGCGTTGACCTGGGAACCGGGGAGCTGTTTTTT.